This T cell receptor beta chain was recorded in a study of blood T cell repertoires in COVID-19. The CDR3 is 17 amino acids. J gave up 1 base and V 5 bases, and 9 bases lay outside the gene matches. Germline loops: CDR1 SEHNR, CDR2 FQNEAQ (reference sequence). The method was immunoSEQ multiplex PCR; TCRdb's version includes in-frame clones alone and lacks a portion of them. The sample has 350,000 to 400,000 clones; around 92% are singletons. Patients of the Seattle cohort, enrolled during active infection, were followed longitudinally. The receptor's source is a woman in her 30s with COVID-19, enrolled during active disease. The sequenced sample was peripheral blood. The rearrangement uses TRBV7-9 and TRBJ2-5, with TRBD2 matching over 11 bases. CDR3 DNA: TGTGCCAGCAGCCCCTTACTAGCGGGGGCCACCCAAGAGACCCAGTACTTC. This gives the protein CASSPLLAGATQETQYF.